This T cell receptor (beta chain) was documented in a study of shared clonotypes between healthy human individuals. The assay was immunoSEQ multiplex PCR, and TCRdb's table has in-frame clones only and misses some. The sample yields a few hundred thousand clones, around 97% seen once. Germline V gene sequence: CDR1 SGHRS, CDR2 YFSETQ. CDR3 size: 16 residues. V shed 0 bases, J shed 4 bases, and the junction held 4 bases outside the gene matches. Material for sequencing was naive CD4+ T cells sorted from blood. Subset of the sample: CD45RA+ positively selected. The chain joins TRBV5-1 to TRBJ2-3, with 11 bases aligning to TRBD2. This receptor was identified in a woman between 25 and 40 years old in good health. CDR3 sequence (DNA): TGCGCCAGCAGCTTGGTACTAGCGGGAGCTTCAGATACGCAGTATTTT. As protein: CASSLVLAGASDTQYF.